This T cell receptor beta chain was recorded in a study of T-cell reconstitution after alpha-beta-depleted transplantation in children. Study findings and constraints: Several hundred expanded graft clones reportedly were the source of alpha-beta T cells about two months after transplant.

This CDR3 comprises 13 residues. V was shortened by 4 bases and J by 2 bases, with 7 bases between the two germline ends. This sample's TCRbeta library carried unique molecular identifier barcodes. In TCRdb, the PCR reads were re-called with MiXCR into one record per CDR3 protein. In the table there are 600,000 or so distinct CDR3 sequences, 20% to 25% of which are singletons. Concerning this clonotype itself: Its antigen is not known.

The chain employs TRBV12-3 or TRBV12-4 and TRBJ2-3, with D possibly being TRBD2 (5 bases). The material sequenced was PBMCs, mostly from graft donor cells, taken 360 days after TCRalphabeta/CD19-depleted stem cell transplant. This clonotype originated in a boy under three years old who had a stem cell transplant for acute myeloid leukemia, so the T cells may come from the graft donor. CDR3 residues: CASSWRYTDTQYF. CDR3 bases: TGTGCCAGCAGTTGGAGGTACACAGATACGCAGTATTTT.